Listed below are T cell receptor beta chains from one sample, sequenced in a study of blood T cells in healthy people across ages. TCRdb reanalysed the 5' RACE reads using MiXCR and keeps one entry per CDR3 protein. The repertoire includes more than 1,400,000 distinct CDR3 sequences, around 42% of them detected once, and roughly 7.9% sits in the top ten. Material: blood. All receptors come from a woman under 30 in good health. Each CDR3 is given with its conserved first and last residue. D genes are given only for firm matches. Not all rows give a size; the values are once, few, many and, for expanded clones, a class.

DNA,CDR3,J,length,size,D,V
TGTGCCAGTACCAGGAGTTCCCTCACCTACAATGAGCAGTTCTTC,CASTRSSLTYNEQFF,TRBJ2-1,15,few,-,TRBV6-1
TGCAGTGTTAGAGAGGGTCCGGCGTCCTACAATGAGCAGTTCTTC,CSVREGPASYNEQFF,TRBJ2-1,15,-,-,TRBV20-1
TGTGCCAGCAGTGAAGCGATCTGGGGACAGTTCACAGATACGCAGTATTTT,CASSEAIWGQFTDTQYF,TRBJ2-3,17,-,TRBD1,TRBV6-1
TGTGCCAGCAGCTTAGAACGAAGACTAGCGAGGAGCTCCTACAATGAGCAGTTCTTC,CASSLERRLARSSYNEQFF,TRBJ2-1,19,few,TRBD2,TRBV7-8
TGTGCCAGCAGCTCACTAAGGAGCTCCTATAATTCACCCCTCCACTTT,CASSSLRSSYNSPLHF,TRBJ1-6,16,-,-,TRBV6-1
TGTGCCAGCTCACCACTCCCTCCGACAGCCTTCCCCGAGCAGTACTTC,CASSPLPPTAFPEQYF,TRBJ2-7,16,few,-,TRBV18
TGCGCCAGCAGCTTGGTGGCGGCGCAAGAGACCCAGTACTTC,CASSLVAAQETQYF,TRBJ2-5,14,many,-,TRBV5-1
TGCAGCGTTTTGGGACAGGGCGCCTACGAGCAGTACTTC,CSVLGQGAYEQYF,TRBJ2-7,13,many,TRBD1,TRBV29-1
TGCAGTGCTGGGGTTGGCCTTGGGTCCTATGGCTACACCTTC,CSAGVGLGSYGYTF,TRBJ1-2,14,few,-,TRBV20-1
TGTGCCAGCCCCTTGGAGGGGGGCTCCTACAATGAGCAGTTCTTC,CASPLEGGSYNEQFF,TRBJ2-1,15,-,-,TRBV7-2
TGTGCCAGCAGGGGGGGGAGGTACGAGCAGTACTTC,CASRGGRYEQYF,TRBJ2-7,12,few,TRBD2,TRBV25-1
TGTGCCAGCAGCTTCGGGGTATCAGAGACCCAGTACTTC,CASSFGVSETQYF,TRBJ2-5,13,-,-,TRBV11-3
TGTGCCAGCAGCTTAACCGGGACAGGGGTTAACTATGGCTACACCTTC,CASSLTGTGVNYGYTF,TRBJ1-2,16,-,TRBD1,TRBV9
TGTGCCATCAAGGGCCCGGGCACCTCTAGAGCAGGACAGTACTCCTACGAGCAGTACTTC,CAIKGPGTSRAGQYSYEQYF,TRBJ2-7,20,-,-,TRBV10-3